The entry below gives a single T cell receptor beta chain sequence along with its context. The target of this receptor is not known. Per-base quality was not reported, and no clone a single base away is much larger than it. This sample is drawn from a study of cytomegalovirus exposure and HLA in healthy donors (dated 2017 in TCRdb). At the level of the whole study: An earlier analysis of approximately 600 of the donors reported 276 Gb of sequence data and about 100 million unique TCR beta sequences from about 179 million T cells. Genome-wide SNP genotypes for about 65% of the roughly 670 donors were used in a later genetic analysis, which treated that subset as a discovery cohort. An earlier analysis of about 600 of the donors used high-throughput TCR beta sequencing to judge whether each TCR beta V gene segment behaved as functional or pseudogenic. Of the approximately 400 genotyped donors, around 81% fell in the genetic ancestry cluster associated with self-reported Caucasian donors. All discovery cohort repertoires had been generated using a single sequencing platform. The later analysis used no new phenotypic data to find candidate immune exposures, relying instead on TCR beta sequences and their occurrence across donors. A separate validation cohort of over 95 different subjects was used in addition to the 666-subject first cohort. The study combined high-throughput TCR immunosequencing, statistical association of individual TCRs with disease status, and machine learning to predict cytomegalovirus infection status. Among about 400 genotyped donors of the cohort, an average of about 240,000 unique TCR beta nucleotide sequences was sequenced per donor, of which 15% to 20% were non-productive. HLA typing covered class I and class II loci at four-digit resolution. An early release that covered about 640 HLA-typed donors contained 300 to 350 gigabases of sequencing data and 75 million to 100 million unique TCR sequences. The study was designed to test whether signatures of past pathogen exposure could be identified by cataloging public T cell receptors. Typing coverage varied by locus: roughly 620-630 donors for A, B, C, DRB1 and DQB1; more than 500 for DQA1; approximately 610 for DPA1; 450 to 480 for DPB1. Donor age, sex, ethnicity and CMV serostatus were compiled together with the repertoire data. Using immunosequencing, the study profiled T cell repertoires from 666 subjects and related those repertoires to cytomegalovirus serostatus. In a later analysis, previously published TCR beta repertoires from 666 donors were re-analyzed and high-resolution HLA genotyping was added so that TCR occurrence patterns could be studied. Four or five DR-DQ haplotypes were treated as single units for association and clustering because of strong linkage in the cohort.

Receptors were amplified or captured by the immunoSEQ multiplex PCR assay. The multiplex PCR relied on a mix of 60 forward primers for TCR Vbeta segments and 13 reverse primers for TCR Jbeta segments. A multiplex PCR assay on genomic DNA amplified the CDR3 region of rearranged TCR beta genes. On the Illumina HiSeq System, the amplified TCR beta libraries were sequenced as 87-base-pair reads. For the original study's pipeline: A later analysis tallied tens of millions of unique TCR beta chains across the 640 or so repertoires, and around 10 million of those chains were shared by two or more donors. Raw reads were error-corrected and collapsed into unique sequences by a nearest-neighbor algorithm in which closely related sequences were merged to remove PCR and sequencing errors. Alignment of CDR3 sequences to IMGT reference sequences was used to assign V, D and J gene segments. For a sequence to be retained, at least a six-nucleotide match to both a V gene segment and a J gene segment was required. Rearrangements were classified as productive when the CDR3 lacked stop codons and remained in frame with V and J, and all other rearrangements were classified as non-productive. Following IMGT convention, CDR3 was defined as the stretch from the second conserved V-encoded cysteine to the conserved J-encoded phenylalanine. In an earlier analysis of more than 550 of the donors, sequences lacking an unambiguous match to a single V gene segment were excluded. In an earlier analysis of approximately 590 of the donors, a V segment was called functional when productive rearrangements were above 56.7%, and segregating when the standard deviation between donors exceeded 5%. A statistical classification framework was developed to diagnose cytomegalovirus status using the catalog of TCR beta chain sequences. V and J gene assignment, in a later analysis, came from comparing TCR nucleotide sequences with IMGT/GENE-DB human TR gene sequences. In a later analysis, CDR3 sequences and most-parsimonious VDJ recombination scenarios were assigned using the TCRdist pipeline. In a later analysis, each TCR beta chain was defined by its CDR3 amino acid sequence together with its V-gene family, and reads lacking a unique V-gene family were excluded. A later analysis removed 500 to 650 highly shared, low-generation-probability nucleotide sequences to deal with suspected cross-contamination and a sequencing artifact. In a later analysis, a clonal expansion index was calculated for each public chain from normalized within-repertoire ranks of inferred template counts. In a later analysis, generation probabilities were computed using a VDJ recombination model fitted to out-of-frame rearrangements, and the results were checked against IGoR. In a later analysis, TCR-TCR, TCR-HLA and TCR-CMV co-occurrence was scored with hypergeometric tests, and a repertoire-size bias correction was applied to TCR pairs. A later analysis estimated false discovery rates by permuting HLA or CMV assignments 20 times. In a later analysis, co-occurring TCRs were grouped with DBSCAN, and TCRdist sequence similarity was added when clustering was performed within HLA-allele-positive subsets. Co-occurrence clustering excluded repertoires with fewer than 30,000 or more than 120,000 public chains, plus five with anomalous nucleotide sharing. TCRdb's version of the immuneACCESS table is confined to in-frame rearrangements and falls short of the full clone set. An unresolved V gene accounts for under half of the shortfall where checked; the remainder is of unknown origin. V, J and clone size are taken as reported in that table, and D and trimming were inferred from the DNA itself. For this sample there are over 70,000 clones; about 80% appear just once. The ten largest clonotypes hold 20% to 30% of the sample.

Study-wide conclusions, independent of this receptor: Sequencing depth was assumed to be roughly uniform across donors in the presence/absence analyses, though that assumption may not hold. The classifier was reported to diagnose cytomegalovirus status with high specificity and sensitivity in both the original and validation cohorts. Fewer than 20 rarely observed V segments, including chromosome 9 orphons, were excluded from the earlier analysis of about 600 of the donors because counts were too low. In a later analysis, the rate of TCR association differed among HLA loci, with DRB1 alleles having the most associated TCRs and HLA-C alleles having the fewest. Because HLA typing was unavailable for some donors at each locus, only the typed subset was used in association tests. Immune exposure information for the cohort was limited to CMV serostatus. In the study, some 160 TCR beta chains were listed as associated with cytomegalovirus. A later analysis found that HLA-associated TCR beta chains were more clonally expanded and had lower generation probabilities than equally common non-associated chains. When HLA alleles, especially DR and DQ, strongly co-occurred, attributing TCR associations to individual alleles was difficult. While some public TCRs were present in many individuals, most TCR sequences turned up only very rarely across donors. In this cohort, only TCR beta chains were sequenced, and detectable features were limited by the absence of alpha or paired-chain data. According to a later analysis, most CMV-associated TCR beta chains appeared to be HLA-restricted, and the HLA associations seemed to be driven largely by CMV exposure. A later analysis reported that several top co-occurrence clusters appeared linked to parvovirus B19, influenza, CMV and Epstein-Barr virus. The 87-base-pair reads could not distinguish some IMGT-functional V segments, including TRBV6-2 and TRBV6-3, so those segments were excluded. Linkage disequilibrium might explain the correlated functional status among segregating V segments, but an unknown experimental factor could not be ruled out. In an earlier analysis of more than 450 of the donors, most TCR beta V segments were observed in productive rearrangements about 90% or about 30% of the time, broadly matching IMGT annotations. A few of the identified cytomegalovirus-associated TCR beta chains were confirmed in vitro to be specific for cytomegalovirus antigens. The authors suggested that the approach could potentially be generalized to other disease states and immunological phenotypes. A further reported finding was that TCR beta sequences accurately predicted the HLA-A and HLA-B alleles for most subjects in the first cohort. A later analysis associated around 16,000 TCR beta sequences with specific HLA alleles at a false discovery rate of 0.05. A later genetic analysis reported fewer N-insertions in productive TCRs among donors in an Asian-associated ancestry cluster than the roughly 700-donor mean. A cluster of highly shared sequence variants was judged likely to represent a technical artifact of the sequencing pipeline. An association between a missense DCLRE1C variant and V-gene and J-gene trimming of TCR beta chains was found in a later genetic analysis and replicated in an independent cohort.

V sheds 4 bases and J sheds 10 bases, leaving 13 bases between their ends. CDR1 and CDR2 are read off the germline V gene (reference sequence) as SEHNR and FQNEAQ. Taken from cysteine to phenylalanine, the CDR3 has 12 residues. The CDR3 DNA has 36 bases and is translated from base 1. The cohort was made up of approximately 670 healthy bone marrow donors. At the time of sampling, all cohort members were nominally healthy, though unrecorded immune exposures were likely present. The donor was CMV seropositive and was included in the group of 250 to 350 seropositive cohort members. A peripheral blood sample was collected from each donor, and TCR beta sequencing was performed on peripheral blood mononuclear cells. Genomic DNA extraction from the blood cell samples was performed with the Qiagen DNeasy Blood Extraction Kit.

The chain uses TRBV7-9 and TRBJ1-1, with the D gene not confidently named. The sequenced sample was PBMCs. The source is a woman between 45 and 60 years old in good health and CMV-seropositive. The CDR3 in this case is CASSSPMAGAFF. The sequenced DNA: TGTGCCAGCAGCTCCCCAATGGCAGGAGCTTTCTTT.